Each of the 27 T cell receptor beta chains below was sequenced from the same sample in a study of cytomegalovirus exposure and HLA in healthy donors. Amplification used 60 Vbeta primers and 13 Jbeta primers. Profiled with immunoSEQ multiplex PCR; TCRdb holds only in-frame clones, not every one. The sample has roughly 34,000 clones; 84% are singletons. The sequenced sample was PBMCs. These receptors were collected from a woman aged 18-29 years in good health and CMV-seronegative.

The chain is built from TRBV6-5 and TRBJ2-3; D not resolved. Trimming shortened V by 0 bases and J by 3 bases, and 4 bases separated the two germline ends. Germline CDR1 MNHEY, CDR2 SVGAGI. The CDR3 has 13 residues. In DNA, the CDR3 is TGTGCCAGCAGTTACTCCTATACAGATACGCAGTATTTT. Translating gives CASSYSYTDTQYF.

The chain has TRBV18 and TRBJ2-2, with TRBD2 as a possible D gene (5 bases). Trimming took off 1 base at V and 1 base at J, with 10 bases between the two ends. The germline V gene has CDR1 KGHSH and CDR2 LQKENI. The CDR3 covers 16 residues. The DNA of the CDR3 is TGTGCCAGCTCACCACTTGCTAGCATGAACACCGGGGAGCTGTTTTTT. Protein: CASSPLASMNTGELFF.

This chain joins TRBV27 and TRBJ1-1; TRBD1 agrees at 8 bases. CDR1 is MNHEY and CDR2 is SMNVEV in the germline V gene (reference sequence). Trimming took 2 bases from V and 5 from J; bases not matched to a gene: 4. The CDR3 spans 14 residues. The CDR3 DNA reads as TGTGCCAGCAGTTTACAGGGGGCCATTACTGAAGCTTTCTTT. It is translated as CASSLQGAITEAFF.

This rearrangement joins TRBV19 to TRBJ2-2; 7 nucleotides align to TRBD1. V dropped 9 bases and J dropped 5; count of bases not matched to a gene: 9. This CDR3 is built from 14 residues. Germline lookup yields CDR1 LNHDA and CDR2 SQIVND (reference sequence). The CDR3 spells CASMEGGGTGELFF. The CDR3, as DNA: TGTGCCAGCATGGAAGGGGGCGGAACCGGGGAGCTGTTTTTT.

The genes are TRBV7-2 and TRBJ2-7; 8 bases are a match to TRBD1. V lost 5 bases, J lost 2 bases, and 11 bases stayed unmatched. Germline V gene data show CDR1 as SGHTA and CDR2 as FQGNSA. The CDR3 spans 16 residues. The CDR3 DNA follows: TGTGCCAGCAGCCCAAGTCGGGACAGGACAACCTACGAGCAGTACTTC. Encoded protein: CASSPSRDRTTYEQYF.

The chain joins TRBV7-3 to TRBJ2-7, with TRBD1 matching 9 bases. Germline V gives CDR1 SGHTA, CDR2 FQGTGA. The CDR3 is 14 amino acids. The J segment lost 6 bases and the V segment lost 5 bases, leaving 8 bases of the junction unmatched. The CDR3 reads CASSPPNRGPEQYF. CDR3 bases: TGTGCCAGCAGCCCTCCCAACAGGGGGCCCGAGCAGTACTTC.

The rearrangement uses TRBV5-1 and TRBJ2-7; TRBD1 might be the D (5 bases). Trimming shortened V by 0 bases and J by 2 bases, and 9 bases separated the two germline ends. CDR1 is SGHRS and CDR2 is YFSETQ in the germline V gene. This CDR3 has 14 amino acids. Here the CDR3 reads CASSLVRGTYEQYF. CDR3 coding DNA: TGCGCCAGCAGCTTGGTAAGGGGCACCTACGAGCAGTACTTC.

The gene calls are TRBV6-1 and TRBJ1-1; D remains unclear. The V end lost 5 bases, the J end lost 1 base, and 8 bases lay between the germline ends. Germline V lookup: CDR1 MNHNS, CDR2 SASEGT. The CDR3 length is 13 residues. Written as DNA, the CDR3 is TGTGCCAGCAGTCAAACCGGGAACACTGAAGCTTTCTTT. This codes for CASSQTGNTEAFF.

The chain is built from TRBV9 and TRBJ2-3; D gene ambiguous. The germline V gene encodes CDR1 SGDLS and CDR2 YYNGEE. V was trimmed by 0 bases and J by 5 bases, leaving 7 bases between them. The CDR3 has 13 residues. The CDR3 DNA follows: TGTGCCAGCAGCGTAGCGATTAGAGATACGCAGTATTTT. The encoded protein is CASSVAIRDTQYF. Together with reference TRBV9 and TRBJ2-3, the CDR3 gives the full variable domain: DSGVTQTPKHLITATGQRVTLRCSPRSGDLSVYWYQQSLDQGLQFLIQYYNGEERAKGNILERFSAQQFPDLHSELNLSSLELGDSALYFCASSVAIRDTQYFGPGTRLTVL.

The chain carries TRBV4-1 and TRBJ1-5; D is ambiguous. The CDR3 is made up of 17 amino acids. Germline V lookup: CDR1 MGHRA, CDR2 YSYEKL. Trimming removed 6 bases from V and 0 bases from J, with 18 bases in between. CDR3 sequence: CASSGVAGRDSNQPQHF. The CDR3 bases are TGCGCCAGCAGTGGGGTAGCGGGTAGGGATAGCAATCAGCCCCAGCATTTT.

V and J are TRBV28 and TRBJ2-7; the D is unclear. V lost 10 bases, J lost 3 bases, and 16 bases lay in between. CDR1 MDHEN and CDR2 SYDVKM come from the germline V gene. The CDR3 runs to 13 residues. CDR3 residues: CATTNRIYYEQYF. In DNA form, the CDR3 reads TGTGCCACCACTAATAGGATCTACTACGAGCAGTACTTC.

The V and J genes are TRBV5-1 and TRBJ2-7, with 8 bases aligning to TRBD2. Germline CDR1 and CDR2: SGHRS and YFSETQ. The CDR3 loop spans 15 amino acids. V shed 4 bases, J shed 0 bases, and the junction held 6 bases outside the gene matches. The CDR3: CASSQGLAGSYEQYF. CDR3 nucleotides: TGCGCCAGCAGCCAAGGGCTAGCGGGCTCCTACGAGCAGTACTTC.

The chain carries TRBV28 and TRBJ1-5; 8 bases align to TRBD1. The germline V gene has CDR1 MDHEN and CDR2 SYDVKM. The CDR3 is made up of 14 amino acids. V lost 3 bases and J lost 7; bases outside the gene matches: 5. The DNA for the CDR3 is TGTGCCAGCAGTTTCGGACAGGGCGAGCAGCCCCAGCATTTT. This codes for CASSFGQGEQPQHF.

This chain uses TRBV29-1 with TRBJ2-3, with 9 bases matching TRBD2. The CDR3 is 14 residues long. From germline, CDR1 is SQVTM and CDR2 ANQGSEA. V dropped 4 bases and J dropped 9; count of bases not matched to a gene: 11. CDR3 in DNA: TGCAGCGTTGGCCAGCGGGGGGACCATTTGACGCAGTATTTT. Its protein is CSVGQRGDHLTQYF.

This clone appeared a single time. The V and J genes are TRBV4-2 and TRBJ1-3; TRBD1 is a possible D gene (5 bases). The V gene lost 3 bases and the J gene lost 0 bases, with 12 bases spanning the gap. Germline V gene data show CDR1 as LGHNA and CDR2 as YNFKEQ. The CDR3 loop spans 16 amino acids. CDR3 amino acids: CASSHIRQTSGNTIYF. CDR3 sequence (DNA): TGTGCCAGCAGCCACATCCGACAGACCTCTGGAAACACCATATATTTT.

The chain employs TRBV5-4 and TRBJ2-1, with a tentative D call TRBD2 (5 bases). The CDR3 runs to 16 residues. Trimming shortened V by 5 bases and J by 0 bases, and 15 bases separated the two germline ends. CDR1 and CDR2 (germline): SGHNT, YYREEE (reference sequence). CDR3 DNA: TGTGCCAGCAGGAGCGGCCACCGAAGCTCCTACAATGAGCAGTTCTTC. Its protein product is CASRSGHRSSYNEQFF. The whole variable domain, filled in from reference TRBV5-4 and TRBJ2-1, reads ETGVTQSPTHLIKTRGQQVTLRCSSQSGHNTVSWYQQALGQGPQFIFQYYREEENGRGNFPPRFSGLQFPNYSSELNVNALELDDSALYLCASRSGHRSSYNEQFFGPGTRLTVL.

The V gene is TRBV7-9, the J gene TRBJ2-5, with no clear D. Germline V CDR1 and CDR2: SEHNR, FQNEAQ (reference sequence). The CDR3 has 14 residues. V was clipped by 2 bases and J by 2 bases, with 9 bases between them. CDR3 in amino acids: CASSLLQPQETQYF. CDR3 nucleotide sequence: TGTGCCAGCAGCTTACTACAGCCACAAGAGACCCAGTACTTC.

J is TRBJ2-7 and V is TRBV28, with a possible D match to TRBD1 (6 bases). Trimming pared 6 bases from V and 5 bases from J, leaving 11 bases between. The germline V gene has CDR1 MDHEN and CDR2 SYDVKM. The CDR3 sequence is 12 residues long. The CDR3 coding sequence is TGTGCCAGCAGCACAGGGTTCCACGAGCAGTACTTC. This codes for CASSTGFHEQYF.

This chain connects TRBV5-1 to TRBJ1-6, with unresolved D. Between the trimmed V and J ends, which lost 2 bases and 9 bases, there was a span of 12 bases. Germline V lookup: CDR1 SGHRS, CDR2 YFSETQ. CDR3 length: 14 amino acids. The CDR3 is CASSFSQRGSPLHF. In DNA, the CDR3 is TGCGCCAGCAGCTTTTCCCAACGGGGTTCACCCCTCCACTTT.

The V gene is TRBV5-1, the J gene TRBJ2-1; 9 nucleotides line up with TRBD2. Germline CDR1 reads SGHRS; CDR2 reads YFSETQ. This CDR3 has 19 residues. Trimming at V came to 3 bases and at J to 0 bases, leaving 13 bases not matched to a gene. CDR3 region: CASSWGQKASGISYNEQFF. The CDR3 DNA sequence: TGCGCCAGCAGCTGGGGACAGAAGGCTAGCGGGATCTCCTACAATGAGCAGTTCTTC. Using reference TRBV5-1 and TRBJ2-1 for the parts outside the CDR3, the full variable domain is KAGVTQTPRYLIKTRGQQVTLSCSPISGHRSVSWYQQTPGQGLQFLFEYFSETQRNKGNFPGRFSGRQFSNSRSEMNVSTLELGDSALYLCASSWGQKASGISYNEQFFGPGTRLTVL.

V and J are TRBV4-1 and TRBJ1-2; 8 positions match TRBD1. This CDR3 spans 14 amino acids. V trimming: 0 bases; J trimming: 6 bases; junction bases outside the gene matches: 3. The germline gives CDR1 MGHRA, CDR2 YSYEKL. The CDR3 sequence: CASSQDRGRDGYTF. The CDR3, as DNA: TGCGCCAGCAGCCAAGACAGGGGGCGCGATGGCTACACCTTC.

The DNA of the CDR3 is TGTGCCATCAGTGCGGTAACAGCCCTTCTCCAAGAGACCCAGTACTTC. It is translated as CAISAVTALLQETQYF. The chain couples TRBV10-3 to TRBJ2-5; no definite D call. CDR1 and CDR2 from the germline V gene are ENHRY and SYGVKD. The CDR3 covers 16 residues. V lost 4 bases to trimming and J lost 1 base, with 16 bases between them.

The V gene is TRBV4-3, the J gene TRBJ2-3; 9 bases line up with TRBD1. CDR3 length: 15 residues. V lost 3 bases and J lost 6; bases outside the gene matches: 7. The V gene's germline CDR1 is LGHNA and CDR2 YSLEER. CDR3 protein: CASSQSDRGGDTQYF. CDR3 in DNA: TGCGCCAGCAGCCAGTCAGACAGGGGGGGCGATACGCAGTATTTT.

In regard to this clone: At one end, the junction sequence differs from germline, possibly due to a read error. The chain has TRBV4-3 and TRBJ1-2, with 10 bases matching TRBD1. Looked up from germline, CDR1 is LGHNA and CDR2 is YSLEER. The CDR3 covers 19 residues. The CDR3: CASSHSPGQGLPSPYGYPF. CDR3 coding DNA: TGCGCCAGCAGCCACTCTCCGGGACAGGGGTTACCTTCTCCTTATGGCTACCCCTTC.

This clone was seen once. The chain combines TRBV15 with TRBJ1-2; D not resolved. The CDR3 contains 15 residues. V was shortened by 7 bases and J by 6 bases, with 21 bases between the two germline ends. Germline loops: CDR1 LNHNV, CDR2 YYDKDF (reference sequence). CDR3 protein: CATTPALTRRHGYTF. As DNA, the CDR3 is TGTGCCACCACTCCCGCCCTAACGCGGAGGCATGGCTACACCTTC.

The V and J genes are TRBV28 and TRBJ2-7; TRBD2 matches 8 bases. Germline values: CDR1 MDHEN, CDR2 SYDVKM. V shed 5 bases, J shed 1 base, and the junction held 7 bases outside the gene matches. This CDR3 comprises 15 residues. CDR3 amino acids: CASSPSGGGSYEQYF. The CDR3 DNA reads as TGTGCCAGCAGTCCGAGCGGGGGCGGTTCCTACGAGCAGTACTTC.

J is TRBJ2-1 and V is TRBV19; 7 bases are a match to TRBD1. J was trimmed by 6 bases and V by 6 bases; bases with no gene match: 11. The CDR3 loop spans 15 amino acids. Germline V CDR1 and CDR2: LNHDA, SQIVND (reference sequence). The CDR3 sequence is CASRSRTGVGNEQFF. CDR3 coding DNA: TGTGCCAGTAGAAGTAGAACAGGGGTAGGCAATGAGCAGTTCTTC.